The 26 T cell receptor beta chains given below trace back to one sample, sequenced in a study of T cells after yellow fever vaccination. MiXCR was run by TCRdb on the 5' RACE reads, yielding one entry per CDR3 protein. The sample lists around 300,000 distinct CDR3 sequences; 4.1% were seen once. The sample here was PBMCs, taken 5 days after the yellow fever booster vaccination. These receptors were obtained from a man between 18 and 35 years old who received the YFV17D yellow fever vaccine.

This clonotype was detected only once. This may be a read error, as it is one base from a much larger clone. V and J are TRBV7-2 and TRBJ2-7, with D possibly being TRBD1 (6 bases). The CDR3 is made up of 11 amino acids. The germline V gene encodes CDR1 SGHTA and CDR2 FQGNSA. CDR3 loop: CASSPRGELYF. The DNA of the CDR3 is TGTGCCAGCAGCCCCAGGGGCGAGCTGTACTTC.

This clonotype was seen many times. The rearrangement links TRBV7-6 to TRBJ2-3, with TRBD2 matching 8 bases. The trim removed 5 bases at V and 1 base at J, leaving 2 bases unmatched. The CDR3 spans 14 residues. Germline CDR1 is SGHVS and CDR2 is FNYEAQ. This CDR3 is CASSRSGGTDTQYF. The CDR3 nucleotides read TGTGCCAGCAGCCGTAGCGGGGGCACAGATACGCAGTATTTT. The full variable domain, rest sourced from reference TRBV7-6 and TRBJ2-3, is GAGVSQSPRYKVTKRGQDVALRCDPISGHVSLYWYRQALGQGPEFLTYFNYEAQQDKSGLPNDRFSAERPEGSISTLTIQRTEQRDSAMYRCASSRSGGTDTQYFGPGTRLTVL.

In its sample, this clonotype was seen a few times. CDR3 residues: CSARGTTNEQYF. The CDR3 DNA sequence: TGCAGTGCTAGAGGTACGACGAACGAGCAGTACTTC. This chain connects TRBV20-1 to TRBJ2-7; the D is unclear. CDR1 is DFQATT, CDR2 SNEGSKA, per germline (reference sequence). Between the trimmed V and J ends, which lost 1 base and 5 bases, there was a span of 9 bases. The CDR3 extends over 12 amino acids.

This clonotype has ten or more counts. V and J are TRBV5-1 and TRBJ2-3, with TRBD2 identical over 11 bases. Germline V gene data show CDR1 as SGHRS and CDR2 as YFSETQ. This CDR3 is built from 16 residues. Germline trimming cut 4 bases from V and 1 base from J; bases unmatched to any gene: 5. The CDR3, as DNA: TGCGCCAGCAGCCCGACGGGACTAGCGGGCACAGATACGCAGTATTTT. Translation: CASSPTGLAGTDTQYF.

Ten or more counts support this clonotype. V usage is TRBV25-1 and J usage is TRBJ2-5; 8 bases are a match to TRBD2. V shed 0 bases and J 5 bases; nucleotides not matched to a gene: 8. This CDR3 region has 16 residues. Germline values: CDR1 MGHDK, CDR2 SYGVNS. The CDR3 bases are TGTGCCAGCAGTGAATATTCCGGGGGGGCTCGGGAGACCCAGTACTTC. Encoded protein: CASSEYSGGARETQYF.

This clonotype was detected only a few times. The chain couples TRBV5-1 to TRBJ2-3; 9 bases are shared with TRBD1. Germline values: CDR1 SGHRS, CDR2 YFSETQ. The length of the CDR3 is 16 residues. V trimming: 0 bases; J trimming: 4 bases; junction bases outside the gene matches: 6. The CDR3 region has the DNA TGCGCCAGCAGCTTGGTCGGGACAGGGTCCCCAGATACGCAGTATTTT. Translation: CASSLVGTGSPDTQYF.

This clonotype was counted ten times or more. The chain links TRBV3-1 to TRBJ2-2; D is unclear. V was pared by 0 bases and J by 3 bases, with 5 bases between. Germline V gene data show CDR1 as LGHDT and CDR2 as YNNKEL (reference sequence). The CDR3 has 14 amino acids. This CDR3 is CASSQEIYTGELFF. The CDR3 DNA reads as TGTGCCAGCAGCCAAGAAATCTACACCGGGGAGCTGTTTTTT.

The rearrangement joins TRBV4-1 to TRBJ2-7, with D unresolved. There are 15 residues in the CDR3. CDR1 is MGHRA and CDR2 is YSYEKL in the germline V gene. V dropped 0 bases and J dropped 2 bases, with 11 bases sitting between them. DNA for the CDR3: TGCGCCAGCAGCCAAGAATGGGGTGGAACCTACGAGCAGTACTTC. It encodes CASSQEWGGTYEQYF.

This chain uses TRBV6-2 or TRBV6-3 with TRBJ2-5; 8 bases are a match to TRBD2. Germline CDR1 is MNHEY and CDR2 is SVGEGT. CDR3 length equals 16 residues. V shed 7 bases, J shed 1 base, and the junction held 11 bases outside the gene matches. The CDR3 bases are TGTGCCAGCATCGACTGGGCGGGGGGAATCCAAGAGACCCAGTACTTC. This gives the protein CASIDWAGGIQETQYF.

There are a few counts of this clonotype. This chain connects TRBV6-6 to TRBJ2-7; 8 positions match TRBD1. The CDR3 runs to 14 residues. CDR1 is MNHNY, CDR2 SVGAGI, per germline (reference sequence). Losses at the gene ends were 6 bases for V and 0 bases for J; bases not matched to a gene: 4. In DNA form, the CDR3 reads TGTGCCAGCAGGGGGACAGGCCTCTCCTACGAGCAGTACGTC. Translated, it gives CASRGTGLSYEQYV.

The chain recombines TRBV4-1 with TRBJ2-1; D not resolved. The germline gives CDR1 MGHRA, CDR2 YSYEKL. The germline V and J ends were trimmed by 2 bases and 4 bases, with 15 bases remaining between them. The CDR3 covers 16 residues. CDR3 region: CASSQLVGNTYNEQFF. The CDR3 DNA is TGCGCCAGCAGCCAACTTGTAGGGAACACTTACAATGAGCAGTTCTTC.

This clonotype was recorded a few times. The gene calls are TRBV10-3 and TRBJ2-5, with 8 bases that match TRBD2. CDR3 length: 14 residues. In germline, CDR1 is ENHRY, CDR2 SYGVKD. J gave up 5 bases and V 4 bases, and 6 bases lay outside the gene matches. CDR3 in DNA: TGTGCCATCAGTGGTCGGGGGGGCGGGGAGACCCAGTACTTC. Translated, it gives CAISGRGGGETQYF.

This clonotype has ten or more counts. V gene TRBV7-2 combines with J gene TRBJ2-3; D is undetermined. Germline V CDR1 and CDR2: SGHTA, FQGNSA. The CDR3 is 13 residues long. Trimming took 5 bases from V and 2 from J, leaving 8 bases between them. The CDR3 DNA reads as TGTGCCAGCAGCCCCTACCCCACAGATACGCAGTATTTT. Translation: CASSPYPTDTQYF.

The chain combines TRBV7-3 with TRBJ2-3; D might be TRBD1 (5 bases). The CDR3 is 15 amino acids. V was pared by 4 bases and J by 6 bases, with 17 bases between. Germline CDR1 is SGHTA and CDR2 is FQGTGA. The chain's CDR3 is CASSSDGRQSDTQYF. In nucleotides, the CDR3 is TGTGCCAGCAGCTCGGACGGTAGACAGTCTGATACGCAGTATTTT.

This rearrangement joins TRBV5-6 to TRBJ2-3; D may be TRBD1 or TRBD2 (6 bases each). Germline V gene lookup returns CDR1 SGHDT and CDR2 YYEEEE. The CDR3 has 17 residues. Between the trimmed V and J ends, which lost 5 bases and 0 bases, there was a span of 19 bases. Written as DNA, the CDR3 is TGTGCCAGCAGTCCCATCTCCGGGGGCCTTAGCACAGATACGCAGTATTTT. Its protein is CASSPISGGLSTDTQYF.

This chain connects TRBV28 to TRBJ2-5, with D perhaps TRBD1 (5 bases). The CDR3 totals 13 residues. Germline loops: CDR1 MDHEN, CDR2 SYDVKM. Deletions cut 6 bases from V and 0 bases from J, with 8 bases between. CDR3 nucleotides: TGTGCCAGCAGCCGACAGTACCAAGAGACCCAGTACTTC. Protein sequence: CASSRQYQETQYF.

Many counts were recorded for this clonotype. The rearrangement uses TRBV7-3 and TRBJ1-2, with D perhaps matching TRBD1 (5 bases). The CDR3 loop spans 14 amino acids. Deletions cut 5 bases from V and 8 bases from J, with 18 bases between. Looked up from germline, CDR1 is SGHTA and CDR2 is FQGTGA. CDR3 region: CASSPREGSGGYTF. The DNA for the CDR3 is TGTGCCAGCAGCCCCAGAGAGGGGAGTGGAGGCTACACCTTC.

This chain joins TRBV3-1 and TRBJ2-7; the D call may be TRBD1 or TRBD2 (5 bases each). Trimming left V 6 bases short and J 6 bases short, with 12 bases between. CDR1 is LGHDT and CDR2 is YNNKEL in the germline V gene (reference sequence). The CDR3 consists of 12 residues. This chain's CDR3 is CASSRDRLEQYF. In DNA form, the CDR3 reads TGTGCCAGCAGTCGGGACCGACTCGAGCAGTACTTC.

In its sample, this clonotype was seen many times. CDR3 region: CASSVGGFEQFF. The CDR3 coding sequence is TGTGCCAGCAGTGTAGGGGGGTTTGAGCAGTTCTTC. The chain is built from TRBV28 and TRBJ2-1, with D perhaps given as TRBD1 or TRBD2 (6 bases each). Trimming stripped 5 bases from V and 9 bases from J, with 11 bases between. From germline, CDR1 is MDHEN and CDR2 SYDVKM. This CDR3 has 12 amino acids.

This clonotype has ten or more counts. The rearrangement links TRBV10-3 to TRBJ2-5; D possibly uses TRBD1 or TRBD2 (7 bases each). Germline V gives CDR1 ENHRY, CDR2 SYGVKD. CDR3 length: 14 residues. V was clipped by 8 bases and J by 3 bases, with 16 bases between them. As DNA, the CDR3 is TGTGCCATCCAGAAGGGGGCGGGGGAAGAGACCCAGTACTTC. It specifies CAIQKGAGEETQYF.

At least ten counts were recorded for this clonotype. This chain connects TRBV29-1 to TRBJ2-5; the match to TRBD1 covers 9 bases. After removal of 7 bases from V and 6 bases from J, the junction contained 9 bases not matched to a gene. The CDR3 totals 13 residues. Germline V CDR1 and CDR2: SQVTM, ANQGSEA. CDR3 nucleotides: TGCAGCGCAACACAGGGGGCAGGAAAGACCCAGTACTTC. Translation: CSATQGAGKTQYF.

The CDR3 DNA follows: TGCGCCAGCAGCTTGGCGGCGGGCGAAGATACGCAGTATTTT. This codes for CASSLAAGEDTQYF. The chain couples TRBV5-1 to TRBJ2-3; weak D call: TRBD2 (5 bases). V was shortened by 0 bases and J by 5 bases, with 10 bases between the two germline ends. The CDR3 contains 14 residues. Germline V gives CDR1 SGHRS, CDR2 YFSETQ.

This clonotype has just a few counts. This rearrangement joins TRBV29-1 to TRBJ2-7; TRBD1 agrees at 10 bases. Germline V lookup: CDR1 SQVTM, CDR2 ANQGSEA. V dropped 6 bases and J dropped 7; count of bases not matched to a gene: 3. The CDR3 is made up of 11 amino acids. The CDR3 DNA reads TGCAGCGTGGGACAGGGGTGGGAGCAGTACTTC. It codes for CSVGQGWEQYF.

The J gene is TRBJ2-5, the V gene TRBV5-1, with D possibly being TRBD2 (5 bases). From germline, CDR1 is SGHRS and CDR2 YFSETQ. With 2 bases removed from V and 5 bases from J, the gap between germline ends came to 19 bases. CDR3 length: 16 amino acids. The chain's CDR3 is CASSFSSARGAETQYF. The DNA for the CDR3 is TGCGCCAGCAGCTTCTCCAGTGCTCGGGGTGCGGAGACCCAGTACTTC.

This clonotype has ten or more counts. The genes are TRBV6-1 and TRBJ2-6, with D unclear. This CDR3 contains 15 residues. CDR1 is MNHNS and CDR2 is SASEGT in the germline V gene. Between the trimmed V and J ends, which lost 1 base and 0 bases, there was a span of 4 bases. CDR3: CASSEGGSGANVLTF. The CDR3 bases are TGTGCCAGCAGTGAAGGGGGCTCTGGGGCCAACGTCCTGACTTTC.

This clonotype occurred many times. This sequence joins TRBV6-1 and TRBJ2-2; 7 bases are shared with TRBD1. This CDR3 has 15 residues. V was pared by 2 bases and J by 7 bases, with 7 bases of the junction left unmatched. Germline-derived CDR1 and CDR2 are MNHNS and SASEGT. The CDR3 here is CASSEQTGYGGELFF. CDR3 in DNA: TGTGCCAGCAGTGAACAGACAGGGTATGGCGGGGAGCTGTTTTTT.